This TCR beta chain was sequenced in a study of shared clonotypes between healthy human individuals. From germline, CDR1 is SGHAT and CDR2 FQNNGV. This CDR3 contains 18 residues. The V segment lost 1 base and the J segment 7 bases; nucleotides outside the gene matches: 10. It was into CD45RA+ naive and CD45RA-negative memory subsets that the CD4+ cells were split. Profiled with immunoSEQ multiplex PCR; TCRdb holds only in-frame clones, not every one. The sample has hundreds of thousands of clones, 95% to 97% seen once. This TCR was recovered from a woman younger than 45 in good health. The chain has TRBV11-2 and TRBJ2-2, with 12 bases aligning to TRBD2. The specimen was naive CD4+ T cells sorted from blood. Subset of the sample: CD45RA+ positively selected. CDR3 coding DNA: TGTGCCAGCAGCTTAGTGCGACTAGCGGGAGTTCCTATCGGGGAGCTGTTTTTT. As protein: CASSLVRLAGVPIGELFF.